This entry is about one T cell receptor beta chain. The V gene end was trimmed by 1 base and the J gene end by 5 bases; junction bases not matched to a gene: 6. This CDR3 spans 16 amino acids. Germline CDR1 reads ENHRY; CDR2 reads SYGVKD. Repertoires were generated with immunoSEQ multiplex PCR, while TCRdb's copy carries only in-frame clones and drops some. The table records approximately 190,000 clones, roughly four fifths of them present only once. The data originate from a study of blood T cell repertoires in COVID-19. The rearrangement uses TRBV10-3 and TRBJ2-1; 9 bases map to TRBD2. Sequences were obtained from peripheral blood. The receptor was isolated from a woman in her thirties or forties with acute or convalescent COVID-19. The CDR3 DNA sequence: TGTGCCATCAGTGAGTTTCTAGCGGGGAAAAACAATGAGCAGTTCTTC. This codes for CAISEFLAGKNNEQFF.